This is a list of T cell receptor beta chains from one sample in a study of radiation and T cells in renal cell carcinoma. Here immunoSEQ multiplex PCR was the method, and the copy in TCRdb shows in-frame clones only, minus some. Of approximately 120,000 clones detected, roughly 85% appear once; the ten largest clones hold under 4%. This specimen was blood, taken from a patient whose treatment included radiotherapy and nephrectomy. The origin of the receptors is a woman aged 60-75 years with renal cell carcinoma. CDR3s include the opening cysteine and the closing phenylalanine or tryptophan. D genes are given only for firm matches. Some rows mark clone size as missing; the rest say once, few, many or name a class of expanded clone.

>TRBJ1-4|TRBD1|-|TRBV19
CASSIGGGANEKLFF
TGTGCCAGTAGTATCGGAGGGGGCGCGAATGAAAAACTGTTTTTT
>TRBJ1-1|-|-|TRBV19
CASSIEYRANTEAFF
TGTGCCAGTAGTATAGAGTACAGGGCGAACACTGAAGCTTTCTTT
>TRBJ1-5|-|few|TRBV7-2
CASSPRGGSNQPQHF
TGTGCCAGCAGCCCAAGGGGAGGGAGCAATCAGCCCCAGCATTTT
>TRBJ2-7|-|-|TRBV11-1
CASSLGGTFSYEQYF
TGTGCCAGCAGCTTAGGCGGAACTTTCTCCTACGAGCAGTACTTC
>TRBJ1-1|TRBD1|-|TRBV7-3
CASSTSTGGREAFF
TGTGCCAGCAGCACGTCAACAGGGGGCCGGGAAGCTTTCTTT
>TRBJ2-2|-|once|TRBV5-4
CASSLGVDSVATGELFF
TGTGCCAGCAGCTTGGGGGTAGATTCCGTAGCCACCGGGGAGCTGTTTTTT
>TRBJ2-7|-|once|TRBV6-1
CAILAADLREQYF
TGTGCCATCCTCGCGGCGGACTTGCGAGAGCAGTACTTC
>TRBJ1-1|-|few|TRBV9
CASSTRGDEAFF
TGTGCCAGCAGCACGAGGGGGGATGAAGCTTTCTTT
>TRBJ1-4|-|-|TRBV10-3
CAISESGINEKLFF
TGTGCCATCAGTGAGTCCGGGATTAATGAAAAACTGTTTTTT
>TRBJ2-7|-|-|TRBV18
CASSPRGRNTYEQYF
TGTGCCAGCTCTCCTAGGGGCAGGAACACCTACGAGCAGTACTTC
>TRBJ2-1|-|-|TRBV6-1
CASSGGPEQFF
TGTGCCAGCAGTGGGGGGCCTGAGCAGTTCTTC
>TRBJ2-7|TRBD2|-|TRBV9
CASSVDTGTSGALEYEQYF
TGTGCCAGCAGCGTCGACACCGGGACTAGCGGGGCCCTTGAGTACGAGCAGTACTTC
>TRBJ1-3|-|-|TRBV18
CASSPDHSGNTIYF
TGTGCCAGCTCACCGGACCATTCTGGAAACACCATATATTTT
>TRBJ1-2|-|-|TRBV28
CASSARVISF
TGTGCCAGCAGTGCCCGGGTTATCTCCTTC
>TRBJ2-7|-|-|TRBV7-9
CASSLPYEQYF
TGTGCCAGCAGCTTACCCTACGAGCAGTACTTC
>TRBJ1-1|TRBD1|-|TRBV6-1
CASSAVNRGTEAFF
TGTGCCAGCAGTGCTGTGAACAGGGGCACTGAAGCTTTCTTT
>TRBJ1-1|-|-|TRBV28
CASRYGNTEAFF
TGTGCCAGCAGGTACGGGAACACTGAAGCTTTCTTT